This TCR beta chain was recovered during a study of shared clonotypes between healthy human individuals. Points from the study as a whole: The genetic and exposure-history diversity represented was limited by few donors. Relative to their counterparts shared across all four donors, non-shared clonotypes exhibited diminished generation probabilities.

CD45RO-negative, CCR7-selected cells formed the naive CD8 fraction, which excluded terminally differentiated effector memory CD45RA+ cells. Free of recent acute infections or vaccinations, the donors were healthy HIV-negative adults. Using 200 ng DNA, around 30,000 T cell genomes, the sorted-subset replicate PCRs were run. The protocol was immunoSEQ multiplex PCR, while the TCRdb copy is restricted to in-frame clones and leaves out a portion. The table lists millions of clones, less than 95% of them singletons. About this clone: Its antigen is unknown. Additional DNA sequences in this sample encode the identical CDR3.

Trimming removed 4 bases at V and 5 bases at J, with 4 bases between. The CDR3 is made up of 11 amino acids. In germline, CDR1 is SGDLS, CDR2 YYNGEE. The chain joins TRBV9 to TRBJ2-1; no clear D gene. The receptor was isolated from a man younger than 30 in good health. The source material was naive CD8+ T cells sorted from blood. The CDR3 loop is CASSSDNEQFF. Written as DNA, the CDR3 is TGTGCCAGCAGCTCAGACAATGAGCAGTTCTTC.